This T cell receptor beta chain was identified during a study of T cells in Graves' hyperthyroidism and ophthalmopathy. Overall study results and limits: Researchers report that a 13 V-J model separated ophthalmopathy from stable hyperthyroidism.

Germline V gives CDR1 DFQATT, CDR2 SNEGSKA (reference sequence). The J segment lost 1 base and the V segment lost 4 bases, leaving 5 bases of the junction unmatched. The length of the CDR3 is 15 residues. Amplified TCR beta CDR3 regions came from RNA transcripts. With the HTBI primer set, the TCR CDR3 went through a first round of RT-PCR. One entry per CDR3 protein, called by TCRdb with MiXCR from the multiplex PCR reads. This table has fewer than 900,000 distinct CDR3 sequences, over 15% appearing once. As regards this clonotype: Its antigen is unidentified. Lacking the conserved final phenylalanine or tryptophan, this CDR3 likely reflects a read error.

The receptor was isolated from a woman aged 45-59 years with Graves' hyperthyroidism that later progressed to Graves' ophthalmopathy. Sequencing input: blood. V usage is TRBV20-1 and J usage is TRBJ2-3; 10 bases are shared with TRBD2. The CDR3 is CSANPSGGRTDTQYL. The DNA for the CDR3 is TGCAGTGCTAACCCTAGCGGGGGACGCACAGATACGCAGTATCTT.